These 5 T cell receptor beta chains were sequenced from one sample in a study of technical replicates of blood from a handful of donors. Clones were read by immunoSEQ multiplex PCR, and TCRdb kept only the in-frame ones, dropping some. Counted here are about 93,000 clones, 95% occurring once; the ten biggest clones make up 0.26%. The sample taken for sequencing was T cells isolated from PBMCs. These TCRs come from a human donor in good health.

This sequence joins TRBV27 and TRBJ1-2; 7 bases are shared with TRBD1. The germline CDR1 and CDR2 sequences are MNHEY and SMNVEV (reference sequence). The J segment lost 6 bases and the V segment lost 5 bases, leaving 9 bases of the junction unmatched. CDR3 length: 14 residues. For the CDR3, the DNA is TGTGCCAGCAGTCACACGACAGGGATCCATGGCTACACCTTC. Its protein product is CASSHTTGIHGYTF.

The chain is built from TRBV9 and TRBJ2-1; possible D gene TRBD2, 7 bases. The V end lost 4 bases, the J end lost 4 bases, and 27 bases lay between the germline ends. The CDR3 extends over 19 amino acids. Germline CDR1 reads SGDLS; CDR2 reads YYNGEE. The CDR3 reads CASSPLGGGGRNFYNEQFF. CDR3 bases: TGTGCCAGCAGCCCCCTGGGCGGCGGGGGCCGAAATTTTTACAATGAGCAGTTCTTC.

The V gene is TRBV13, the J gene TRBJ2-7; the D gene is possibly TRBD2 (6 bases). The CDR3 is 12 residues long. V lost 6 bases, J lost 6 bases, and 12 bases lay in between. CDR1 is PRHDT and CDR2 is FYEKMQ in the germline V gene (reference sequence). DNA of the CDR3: TGTGCCAGCAGTCTGGCGGGACCCGAGCAGTACTTC. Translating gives CASSLAGPEQYF.

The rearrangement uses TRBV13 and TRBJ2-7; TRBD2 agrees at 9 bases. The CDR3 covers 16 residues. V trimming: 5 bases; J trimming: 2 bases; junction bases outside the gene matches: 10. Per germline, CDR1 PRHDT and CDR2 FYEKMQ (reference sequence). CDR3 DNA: TGTGCCAGCAGCCCCGGGATGCGGGGGGGAGCCTACGAGCAGTACTTC. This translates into CASSPGMRGGAYEQYF.

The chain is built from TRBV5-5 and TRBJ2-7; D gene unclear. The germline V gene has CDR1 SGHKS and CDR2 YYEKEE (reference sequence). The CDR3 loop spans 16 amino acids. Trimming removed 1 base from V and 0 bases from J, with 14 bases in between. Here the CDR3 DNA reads TGTGCCAGCAGCTTGTCGAGGTTTGAAGTCTCCTACGAGCAGTACTTC. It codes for CASSLSRFEVSYEQYF.